A selection of T cell receptor beta chains follows, all from one sample in a study of T cell responses to AZD1222 COVID-19 vaccine. Method: immunoSEQ multiplex PCR; TCRdb's copy keeps in-frame clones and lacks some. The data hold more than 100,000 clones, with roughly 93% observed a single time. Sequenced here: peripheral blood, sampled on day 0 of AZD1222 vaccination. Source of these receptors: an adult in good health. The CDR3 runs from the conserved cysteine through the conserved F or W. The D gene is left open where the match is weak. Clone sizes are given selectively: once, few, many, or a class where the clone is expanded.

clone_size j_call v_call d_call cdr3_nt cdr3_aa
- TRBJ2-7 TRBV19 - TGTGCCAGTACTCCTTATGGTGGGTCAGGGCTTTTCCACGAGCAGTACTTC CASTPYGGSGLFHEQYF
- TRBJ1-5 TRBV3-1/TRBV3-2 - TGTGCCAGCAGCCAAGTCCCCGGTTGGGAACAGCCCCAGCATTTT CASSQVPGWEQPQHF
- TRBJ2-5 TRBV7-8 - TGTGCCAGCAGCTTAGAACGCGTGGGGACCCAGTACTTC CASSLERVGTQYF
- TRBJ2-1 TRBV19 - TGTGCCAGTAGGAAAGGGTCTCTGTCGTCGTACAATGAGCAGTTCTTC CASRKGSLSSYNEQFF
- TRBJ1-1 TRBV5-4 TRBD1 TGTGCCAGCAGCGTCGGGACAGCTCGTCCTAGCTTT CASSVGTARPSF
- TRBJ2-1 TRBV12-5 - TGTGCTAGTGGCAATTCTCTAGTCGAGCAGTTCTTC CASGNSLVEQFF
- TRBJ2-1 TRBV7-2 TRBD2 TGTGCCAGCAGTCAAGCGGGGAATGAGCAGTTCTTC CASSQAGNEQFF
- TRBJ1-1 TRBV20-1 - TGCAGTGCTAGAGATCTTACTGAAGCTTTCTTT CSARDLTEAFF
- TRBJ1-1 TRBV7-9 TRBD1 TGTGCCAGCAGCTCGTGGGGGCAGGGGGACACTGAAGCTTTCTTT CASSSWGQGDTEAFF
- TRBJ1-1 TRBV7-8 - TGTGCCAGCAGCTTAGATTCAGGGTCGCACACTGAAGCTTTCTTT CASSLDSGSHTEAFF
- TRBJ2-7 TRBV6-2/TRBV6-3 - TGTGCCAGCAGTTACCTCGGGACAAGGACCTACGAGCAGTACTTC CASSYLGTRTYEQYF
once TRBJ1-5 TRBV10-3 - TGTGCCATCAGAAGGGGGTCCGATCAGCCCCAGCATTTT CAIRRGSDQPQHF
- TRBJ1-1 TRBV6-6 - TGTGCCAGCAGTCGCTTCTCTGAAGGTCTCACTGAAGCTTTCTTT CASSRFSEGLTEAFF
- TRBJ2-3 TRBV24-1 TRBD2 TGTGCCACCAGTGTCCAGCGGGAGAGCCCAGATACGCAGTATTTT CATSVQRESPDTQYF
- TRBJ2-7 TRBV28 - TGTGCCAGCAGTTCAGACAGCCTTATGAACGAGCAGTACTTC CASSSDSLMNEQYF
- TRBJ2-1 TRBV27 - TGTGCCAGCAGTTTAGGTCCCCTTAAGTTCTTC CASSLGPLKFF
- TRBJ1-4 TRBV5-1 - TGCGCCAGCAGCGGGGCAGAGAATGAAAAACTGTTTTTT CASSGAENEKLFF
- TRBJ2-3 TRBV7-2 TRBD2 TGTGCCAGCAGCCTGGGGTGGGCTAGCGGGAGGGCCGAGCTAGATACGCAGTATTTT CASSLGWASGRAELDTQYF
- TRBJ1-5 TRBV12-3/TRBV12-4 - TGTGCCAGCAGTGGGCAGGAGGAGCCCCAGCATTTT CASSGQEEPQHF
- TRBJ2-5 TRBV5-4 - TGTGCCAGCAGGTTCGGGGGTTCAGAGACCCAGTACTTC CASRFGGSETQYF
few TRBJ2-3 TRBV29-1 - TGCAGCGTTGATCGTACGGGGGCGCCGGCAGATACGCAGTATTTT CSVDRTGAPADTQYF
- TRBJ1-5 TRBV10-2 - TGCGCCAGCAGTGAGTCGGTGGGTCAGCCCCAGCATTTT CASSESVGQPQHF
- TRBJ2-1 TRBV20-1 - TGCAGTGCTAGCCAACAGGGTGAGCAGTTCTTC CSASQQGEQFF
- TRBJ1-2 TRBV18 - TGTGCCAGCTCACCCCTTACGGACCTCTCACGGGGCTACACCTTC CASSPLTDLSRGYTF
- TRBJ1-1 TRBV5-1 - TGCGCCAGCAGCTTGGCCGGCGTCAGGGCTGAGACTGAAGCTTTCTTT CASSLAGVRAETEAFF
- TRBJ2-7 TRBV6-5 - TGTGCCAGCAGTTACCGGGTTAATTCCTACGAGCAGTACTTC CASSYRVNSYEQYF
- TRBJ2-7 TRBV5-1 TRBD1 TGCGCCAGCAGCTTGTCGGGACAGCCCTCCTACGAGCAGTACTTC CASSLSGQPSYEQYF
- TRBJ1-2 TRBV7-9 TRBD1 TGTGCCAGCAGCCTAATCCCGGGACAGGGGATGCGTGGCTACACCTTC CASSLIPGQGMRGYTF
- TRBJ2-3 TRBV5-4 - TGTGCCAGCAGCTTGAGTACTAGCTGGGGGGATACGCAGTATTTT CASSLSTSWGDTQYF
once TRBJ1-1 TRBV7-9 TRBD1 TGTGCCAGCAGCTTAATGTCAGGGGGATTTGTTGAAGCTTTCTTT CASSLMSGGFVEAFF
- TRBJ2-3 TRBV2 - TGTGCCAGCAGTCACCAGATTGACACAGATACGCAGTATTTT CASSHQIDTDTQYF
- TRBJ2-1 TRBV4-2 - TGTGCCAGCAGCCAAGAGGGGAACGGGTACAATGAGCAGTTCTTC CASSQEGNGYNEQFF
- TRBJ1-6 TRBV7-2 - TGTGCCAGCAGCTTATTGACAGGTTATAATTCACCCCTCCACTTT CASSLLTGYNSPLHF
- TRBJ2-6 TRBV7-9 - TGTGCCAGCAGCCCATCTGGGGCCAACGTCCTGACTTTC CASSPSGANVLTF
once TRBJ1-2 TRBV6-2/TRBV6-3 - TGTGCCAGCAGTTACGCTGGACGGAAACCCTATGGCTACACCTTC CASSYAGRKPYGYTF
- TRBJ2-7 TRBV7-9 - TGTGCCAGCAGCTCTCTTGGGGGGATGGGGGAGCAGTACTTC CASSSLGGMGEQYF
- TRBJ2-2 TRBV19 - TGTGCCAGTAGTATAGATCAGGGCCGGGAGCTGTTTTTT CASSIDQGRELFF
- TRBJ1-6 TRBV28 - TGTGCCAGCGGGCAGACGGATCGGGGCTCACCCCTCCACTTT CASGQTDRGSPLHF
- TRBJ1-1 TRBV2 - TGTGCCAGCAGGAGAGGGGAGAACACTGAAGCTTTCTTT CASRRGENTEAFF
- TRBJ1-1 TRBV12-3/TRBV12-4 - TGTGCCAGCAGTCTTGGCAGGGCTGAAGCTTTCTTT CASSLGRAEAFF
- TRBJ2-7 TRBV10-3 TRBD2 TGTGCCATCAGTGAGGGGGGACTACCCTACGAGCAGTACTTC CAISEGGLPYEQYF
- TRBJ2-1 TRBV7-9 TRBD2 TGTGCCAGCAGCCCCCCATCGGGGGGAGGAGATGAGCAGTTCTTC CASSPPSGGGDEQFF
- TRBJ2-7 TRBV19 - TGTGCCAGTAGTATCTTGGGCGACTACTACGAGCAGTACTTC CASSILGDYYEQYF